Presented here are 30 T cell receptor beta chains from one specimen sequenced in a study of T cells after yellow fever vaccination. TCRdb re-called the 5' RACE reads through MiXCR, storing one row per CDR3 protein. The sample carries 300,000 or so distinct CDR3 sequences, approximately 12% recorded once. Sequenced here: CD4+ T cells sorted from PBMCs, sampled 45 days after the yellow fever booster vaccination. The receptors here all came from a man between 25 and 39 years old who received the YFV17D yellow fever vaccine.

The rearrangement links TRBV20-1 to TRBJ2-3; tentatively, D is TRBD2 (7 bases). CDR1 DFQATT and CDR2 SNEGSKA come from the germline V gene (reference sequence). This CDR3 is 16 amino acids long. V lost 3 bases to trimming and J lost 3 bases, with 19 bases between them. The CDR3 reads CSASRAQGGGTDTQYF. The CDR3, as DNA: TGCAGTGCTAGCCGGGCCCAGGGAGGGGGGACAGATACGCAGTATTTT.

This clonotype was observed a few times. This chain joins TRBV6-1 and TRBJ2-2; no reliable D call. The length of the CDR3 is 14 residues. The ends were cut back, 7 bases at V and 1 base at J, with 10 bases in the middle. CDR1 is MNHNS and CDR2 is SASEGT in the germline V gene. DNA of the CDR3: TGTGCCAGCACCGCGGACGGGAACACCGGGGAGCTGTTTTTT. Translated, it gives CASTADGNTGELFF.

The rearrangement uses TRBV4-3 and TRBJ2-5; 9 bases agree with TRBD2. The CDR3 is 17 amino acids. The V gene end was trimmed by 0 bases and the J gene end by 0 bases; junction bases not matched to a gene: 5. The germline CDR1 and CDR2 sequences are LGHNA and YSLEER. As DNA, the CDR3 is TGCGCCAGCAGCCAAGAACCGAGCGGGAGGTACCAAGAGACCCAGTACTTC. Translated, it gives CASSQEPSGRYQETQYF.

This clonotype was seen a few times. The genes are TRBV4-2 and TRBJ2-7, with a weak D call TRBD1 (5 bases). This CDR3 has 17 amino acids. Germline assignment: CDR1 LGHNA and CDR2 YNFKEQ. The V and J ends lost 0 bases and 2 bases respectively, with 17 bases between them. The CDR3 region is CASSQDPVQGRPYEQYF. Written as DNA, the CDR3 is TGTGCCAGCAGCCAAGATCCGGTGCAGGGTCGGCCCTACGAGCAGTACTTC.

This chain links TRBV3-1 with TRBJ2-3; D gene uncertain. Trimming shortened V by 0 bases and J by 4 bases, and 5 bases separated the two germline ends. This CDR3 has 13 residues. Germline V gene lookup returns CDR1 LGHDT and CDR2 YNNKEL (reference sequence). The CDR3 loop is CASSQDGPDTQYF. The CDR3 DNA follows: TGTGCCAGCAGCCAAGACGGTCCAGATACGCAGTATTTT.

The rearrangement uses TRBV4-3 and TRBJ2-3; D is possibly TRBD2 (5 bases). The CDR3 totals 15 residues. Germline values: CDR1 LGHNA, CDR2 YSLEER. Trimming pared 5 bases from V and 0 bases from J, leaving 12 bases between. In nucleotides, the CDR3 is TGCGCCAGCAGCACTAGGGCGACTAGCACAGATACGCAGTATTTT. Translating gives CASSTRATSTDTQYF.

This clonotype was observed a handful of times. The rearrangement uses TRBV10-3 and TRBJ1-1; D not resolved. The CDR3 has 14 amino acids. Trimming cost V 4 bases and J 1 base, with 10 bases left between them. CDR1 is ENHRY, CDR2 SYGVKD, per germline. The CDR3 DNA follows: TGTGCCATCAGTGGGTCGCAGGCGAACACTGAAGCTTTCTTT. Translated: CAISGSQANTEAFF.

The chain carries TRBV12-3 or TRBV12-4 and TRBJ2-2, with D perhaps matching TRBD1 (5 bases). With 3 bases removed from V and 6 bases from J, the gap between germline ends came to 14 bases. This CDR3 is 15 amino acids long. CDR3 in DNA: TGTGCCAGCAGTTTGGTTAAGGGGTCGGCCGGGGAGCTGTTTTTT. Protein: CASSLVKGSAGELFF.

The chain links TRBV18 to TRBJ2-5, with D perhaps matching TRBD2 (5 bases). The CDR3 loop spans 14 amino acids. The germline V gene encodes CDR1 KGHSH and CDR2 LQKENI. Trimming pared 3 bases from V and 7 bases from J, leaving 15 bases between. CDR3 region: CASSPPGDIGTQYF. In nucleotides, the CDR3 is TGTGCCAGCTCACCTCCCGGGGATATTGGGACCCAGTACTTC.

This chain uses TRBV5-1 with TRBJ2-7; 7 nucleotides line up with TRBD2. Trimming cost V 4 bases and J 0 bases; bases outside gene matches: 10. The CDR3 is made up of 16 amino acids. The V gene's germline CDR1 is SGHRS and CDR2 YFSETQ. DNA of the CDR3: TGCGCCAGCAGCGAACGCGGGCTAGCGGTCTCCTACGAGCAGTACTTC. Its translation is CASSERGLAVSYEQYF.

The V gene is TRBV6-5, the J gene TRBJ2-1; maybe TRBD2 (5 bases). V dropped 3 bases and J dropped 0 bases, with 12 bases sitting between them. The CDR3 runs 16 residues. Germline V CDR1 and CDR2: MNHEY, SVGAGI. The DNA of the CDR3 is TGTGCCAGCAGTTATCTTAGCGACCCCTCCTACAATGAGCAGTTCTTC. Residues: CASSYLSDPSYNEQFF.

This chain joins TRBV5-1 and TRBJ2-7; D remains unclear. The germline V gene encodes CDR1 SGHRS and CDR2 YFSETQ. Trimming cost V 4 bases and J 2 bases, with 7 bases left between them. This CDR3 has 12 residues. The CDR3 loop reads CASSKDAYEQYF. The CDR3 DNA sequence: TGCGCCAGCAGCAAGGACGCCTACGAGCAGTACTTC. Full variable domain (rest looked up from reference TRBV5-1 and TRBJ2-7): KAGVTQTPRYLIKTRGQQVTLSCSPISGHRSVSWYQQTPGQGLQFLFEYFSETQRNKGNFPGRFSGRQFSNSRSEMNVSTLELGDSALYLCASSKDAYEQYFGPGTRLTVT.

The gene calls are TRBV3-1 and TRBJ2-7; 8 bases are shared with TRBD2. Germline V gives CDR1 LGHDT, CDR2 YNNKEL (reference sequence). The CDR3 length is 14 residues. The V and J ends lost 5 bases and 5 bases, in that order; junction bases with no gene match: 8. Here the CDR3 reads CASSGLARRDEQYF. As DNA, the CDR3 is TGTGCCAGCAGCGGACTAGCCCGACGGGACGAGCAGTACTTC.

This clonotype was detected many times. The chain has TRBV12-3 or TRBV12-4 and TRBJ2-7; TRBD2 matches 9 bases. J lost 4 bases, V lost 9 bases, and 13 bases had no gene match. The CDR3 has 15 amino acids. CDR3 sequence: CASRPGTSKEYEQYF. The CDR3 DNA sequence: TGTGCCAGTCGTCCCGGGACTAGCAAGGAATACGAGCAGTACTTC.

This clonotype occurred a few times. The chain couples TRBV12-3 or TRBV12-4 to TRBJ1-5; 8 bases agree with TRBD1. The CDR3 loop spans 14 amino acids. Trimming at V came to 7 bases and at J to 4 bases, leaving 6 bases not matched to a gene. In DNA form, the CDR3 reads TGTGCCAGCACCGGACAGGGAGGGAATCAGCCCCAGCATTTT. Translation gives CASTGQGGNQPQHF.

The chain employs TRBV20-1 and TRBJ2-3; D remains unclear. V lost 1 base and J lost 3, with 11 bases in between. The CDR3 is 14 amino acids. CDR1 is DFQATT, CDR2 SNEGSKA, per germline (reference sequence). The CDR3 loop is CSARGGDGTDTQYF. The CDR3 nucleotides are TGCAGTGCTAGAGGAGGCGATGGGACAGATACGCAGTATTTT.

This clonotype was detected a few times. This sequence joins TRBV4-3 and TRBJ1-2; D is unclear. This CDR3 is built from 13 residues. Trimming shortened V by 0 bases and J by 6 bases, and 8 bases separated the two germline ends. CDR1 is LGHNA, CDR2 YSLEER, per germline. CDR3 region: CASSQDLGDGYTF. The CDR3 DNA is TGCGCCAGCAGCCAAGATTTAGGAGATGGCTACACCTTC.

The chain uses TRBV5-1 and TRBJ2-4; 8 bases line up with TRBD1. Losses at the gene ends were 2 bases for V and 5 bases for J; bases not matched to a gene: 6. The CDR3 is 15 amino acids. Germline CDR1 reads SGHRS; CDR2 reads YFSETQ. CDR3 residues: CASSLTGGNENIQYF. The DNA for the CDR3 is TGCGCCAGCAGCTTAACAGGGGGAAATGAAAACATTCAGTACTTC. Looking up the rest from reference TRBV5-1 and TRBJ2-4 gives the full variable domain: KAGVTQTPRYLIKTRGQQVTLSCSPISGHRSVSWYQQTPGQGLQFLFEYFSETQRNKGNFPGRFSGRQFSNSRSEMNVSTLELGDSALYLCASSLTGGNENIQYFGAGTRLSVL.

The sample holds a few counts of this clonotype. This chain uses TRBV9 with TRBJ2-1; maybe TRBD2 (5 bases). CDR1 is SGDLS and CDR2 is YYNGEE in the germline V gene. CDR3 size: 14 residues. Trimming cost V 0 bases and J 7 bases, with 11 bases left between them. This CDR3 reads CASSVGPGRNEQFF. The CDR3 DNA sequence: TGTGCCAGCAGCGTAGGTCCGGGAAGGAATGAGCAGTTCTTC.

CDR3 nucleotide sequence: TGCGCCAGCAGCATAACCGGGACTACCAATGAGCAGTTCTTC. Its protein is CASSITGTTNEQFF. V usage is TRBV5-1 and J usage is TRBJ2-1, with TRBD2 identical over 7 bases. Unmatched junction bases numbered 7, after V lost 4 bases and J lost 6 bases. The germline gives CDR1 SGHRS, CDR2 YFSETQ. The CDR3 has 14 residues.

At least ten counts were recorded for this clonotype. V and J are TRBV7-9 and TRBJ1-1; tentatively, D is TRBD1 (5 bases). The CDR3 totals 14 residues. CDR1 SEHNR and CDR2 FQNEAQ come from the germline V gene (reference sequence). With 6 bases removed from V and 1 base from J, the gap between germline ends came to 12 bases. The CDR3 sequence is CASRVGHSNTEAFF. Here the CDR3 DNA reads TGTGCCAGCAGGGTAGGACATTCGAACACTGAAGCTTTCTTT.

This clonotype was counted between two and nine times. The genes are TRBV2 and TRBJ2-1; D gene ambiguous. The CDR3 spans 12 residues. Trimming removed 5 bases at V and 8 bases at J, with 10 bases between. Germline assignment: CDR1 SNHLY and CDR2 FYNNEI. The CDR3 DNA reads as TGTGCCAGCAGTCAATTTTCCGATGAGCAGTTCTTC. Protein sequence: CASSQFSDEQFF.

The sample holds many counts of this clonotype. Here the CDR3 DNA reads TGTGCCAGCACCATATTCACAGGTTCCTACGAGCAGTACTTC. Its protein product is CASTIFTGSYEQYF. The V call is TRBV28, the J call TRBJ2-7; TRBD1 might be the D (5 bases). The V end was cut by 7 bases, the J end by 1 base, with 14 bases between. The CDR3 is 14 amino acids. The V gene's germline CDR1 is MDHEN and CDR2 SYDVKM.

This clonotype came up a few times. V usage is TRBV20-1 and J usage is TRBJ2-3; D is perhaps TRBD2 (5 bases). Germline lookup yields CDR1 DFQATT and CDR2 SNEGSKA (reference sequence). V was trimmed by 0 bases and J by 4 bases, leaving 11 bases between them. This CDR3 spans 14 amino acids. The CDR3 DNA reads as TGCAGTGCTAGAGATCCGGCGGGCCCAGATACGCAGTATTTT. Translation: CSARDPAGPDTQYF.

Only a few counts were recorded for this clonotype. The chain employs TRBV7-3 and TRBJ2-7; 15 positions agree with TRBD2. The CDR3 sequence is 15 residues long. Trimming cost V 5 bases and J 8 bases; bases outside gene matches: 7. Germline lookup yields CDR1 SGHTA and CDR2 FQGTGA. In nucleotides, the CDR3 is TGTGCCAGCAGCAGAGGGACTAGCGGGAGGAGGAAGCAGTACTTC. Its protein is CASSRGTSGRRKQYF.

This CDR3 reads CASSLDRIGGYTF. CDR3 bases: TGTGCCAGCAGCTTAGACAGGATTGGTGGCTACACCTTC. The chain carries TRBV7-9 and TRBJ1-2, with D maybe TRBD1 (5 bases). Per germline, CDR1 SEHNR and CDR2 FQNEAQ (reference sequence). Deletions cut 1 base from V and 7 bases from J, with 10 bases between. The CDR3 totals 13 residues.

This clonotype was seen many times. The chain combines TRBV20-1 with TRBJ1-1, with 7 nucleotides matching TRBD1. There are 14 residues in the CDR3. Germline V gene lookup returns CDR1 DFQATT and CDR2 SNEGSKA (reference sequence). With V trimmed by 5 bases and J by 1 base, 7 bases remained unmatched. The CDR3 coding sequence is TGCAGTGCTGCACAGGGGTCAACGAACACTGAAGCTTTCTTT. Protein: CSAAQGSTNTEAFF.

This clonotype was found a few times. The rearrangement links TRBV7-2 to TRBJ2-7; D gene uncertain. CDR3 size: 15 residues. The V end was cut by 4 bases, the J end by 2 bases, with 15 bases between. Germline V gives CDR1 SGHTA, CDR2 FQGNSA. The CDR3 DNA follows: TGTGCCAGCAGCTCTGGACCGAGCCTAACCTACGAGCAGTACTTC. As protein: CASSSGPSLTYEQYF.

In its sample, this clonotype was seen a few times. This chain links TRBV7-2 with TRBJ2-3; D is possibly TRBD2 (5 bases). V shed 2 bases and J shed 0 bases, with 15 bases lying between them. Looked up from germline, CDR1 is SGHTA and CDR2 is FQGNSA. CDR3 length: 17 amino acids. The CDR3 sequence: CASSLLYSSSSTDTQYF. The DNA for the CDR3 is TGTGCCAGCAGCTTATTGTATTCTAGCTCCAGCACAGATACGCAGTATTTT.

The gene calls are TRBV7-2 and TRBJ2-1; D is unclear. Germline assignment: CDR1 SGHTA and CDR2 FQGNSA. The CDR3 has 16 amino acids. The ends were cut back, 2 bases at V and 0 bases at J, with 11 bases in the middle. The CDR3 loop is CASSLSLDSSYNEQFF. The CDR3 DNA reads TGTGCCAGCAGCTTATCTCTAGATAGCTCCTACAATGAGCAGTTCTTC.